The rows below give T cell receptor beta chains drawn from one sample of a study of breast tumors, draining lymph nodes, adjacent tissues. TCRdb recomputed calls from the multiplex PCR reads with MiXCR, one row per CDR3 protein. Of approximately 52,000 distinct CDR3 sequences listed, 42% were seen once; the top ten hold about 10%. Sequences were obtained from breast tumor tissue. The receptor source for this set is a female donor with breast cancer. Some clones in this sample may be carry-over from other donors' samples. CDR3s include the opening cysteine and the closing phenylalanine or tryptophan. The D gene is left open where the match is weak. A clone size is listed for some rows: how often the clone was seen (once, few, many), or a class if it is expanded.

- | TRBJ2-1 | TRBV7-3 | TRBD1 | CASSFTPTGTGGVVQFF | TGTGCCAGCAGCTTCACCCCCACCGGGACAGGGGGCGTGGTGCAGTTCTTC
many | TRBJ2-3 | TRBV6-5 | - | CASSTGPTDTQYF | TGTGCCAGCAGTACCGGGCCCACAGATACGCAGTATTTT
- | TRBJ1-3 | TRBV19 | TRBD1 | CASSGDSGSGNTIYF | TGTGCCAGTAGTGGGGACAGCGGCTCTGGAAACACCATATATTTT
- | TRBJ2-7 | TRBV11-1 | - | CASSAAGSSYEQYF | TGTGCCAGCAGCGCGGCGGGGAGCTCCTACGAGCAGTACTTC
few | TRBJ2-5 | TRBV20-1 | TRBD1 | CSARAGQGETQYF | TGCAGTGCCAGGGCAGGACAGGGGGAGACCCAGTACTTC
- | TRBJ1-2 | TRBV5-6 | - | CASSPDRIYGYTF | TGTGCCAGCAGTCCAGACAGGATCTATGGCTACACCTTC
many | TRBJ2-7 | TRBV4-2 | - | CASSQGGGGDEQYF | TGTGCCAGCAGCCAAGGGGGAGGGGGCGACGAGCAGTACTTC
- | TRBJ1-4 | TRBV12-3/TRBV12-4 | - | CASSFSRTQLFF | TGTGCCAGCAGTTTTTCACGGACACAACTGTTTTTT
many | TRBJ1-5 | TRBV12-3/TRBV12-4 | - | CASSLRRNQPQHF | TGTGCCAGCAGTTTACGCAGAAATCAGCCCCAGCATTTT
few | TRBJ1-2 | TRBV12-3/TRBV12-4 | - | CASSLGYYGGYTF | TGTGCCAGCAGTTTGGGGTACTACGGGGGCTACACCTTC
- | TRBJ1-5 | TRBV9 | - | CASSRGRPGQPQHF | TGTGCCAGCAGCCGAGGGCGCCCGGGGCAGCCCCAGCATTTT
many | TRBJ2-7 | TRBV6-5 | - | CASIVPGTYEQYF | TGTGCCAGCATCGTCCCAGGGACCTACGAGCAGTACTTC
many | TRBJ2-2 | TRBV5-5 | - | CASRGGLAKGTGELFF | TGTGCCAGCAGGGGGGGTCTGGCAAAGGGCACCGGGGAGCTGTTTTTT
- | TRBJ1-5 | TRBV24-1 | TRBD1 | CATSDPGTGGNQPQHF | TGTGCCACCAGTGACCCCGGGACAGGGGGCAATCAGCCCCAGCATTTT
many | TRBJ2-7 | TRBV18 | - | CASSPAGLIYEQYF | TGTGCCAGCTCACCTGCGGGCCTAATCTACGAGCAGTACTTC
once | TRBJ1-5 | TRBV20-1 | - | CSAKWQSTNQPQHF | TGCAGTGCTAAGTGGCAGAGCACCAATCAGCCCCAGCATTTT
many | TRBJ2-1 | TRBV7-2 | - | CASSLQNNEQFF | TGTGCCAGCAGCTTACAGAACAATGAGCAGTTCTTC
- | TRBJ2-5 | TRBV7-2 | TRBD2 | CASSLLAGGETQYF | TGTGCCAGCAGCTTACTAGCGGGGGGAGAGACCCAGTACTTC
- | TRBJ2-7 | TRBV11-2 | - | CASSLDHQAGNEQYF | TGTGCCAGCAGCTTAGATCACCAGGCGGGGAACGAGCAGTACTTC
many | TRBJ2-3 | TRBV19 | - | CASTGDTQYF | TGTGCCAGTACCGGAGATACGCAGTATTTT
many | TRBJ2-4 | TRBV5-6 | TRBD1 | CASSRTGVANIQYF | TGTGCCAGCAGCAGGACAGGGGTGGCAAACATTCAGTACTTC
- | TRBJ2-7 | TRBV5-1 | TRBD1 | CASSLDRDEQYF | TGCGCCAGCAGCTTAGACAGGGACGAGCAGTACTTC
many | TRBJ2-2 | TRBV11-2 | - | CASSPRQASNTGELFF | TGTGCCAGCAGCCCAAGACAGGCCTCGAACACCGGGGAGCTGTTTTTT
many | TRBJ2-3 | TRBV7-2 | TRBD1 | CASSLFSGTGSDTQYF | TGTGCCAGCAGCTTATTCTCTGGGACAGGGTCAGATACGCAGTATTTT
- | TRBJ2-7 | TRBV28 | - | CASSPAGRSGEQYF | TGTGCCAGCAGTCCCGCCGGGCGCTCGGGGGAGCAGTACTTC
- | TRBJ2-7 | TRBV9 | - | CASSVAHQGYEQYF | TGTGCCAGCAGCGTAGCGCACCAAGGGTACGAGCAGTACTTC
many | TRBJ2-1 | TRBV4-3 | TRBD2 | CASAPGAGGPSEQFF | TGCGCCAGCGCCCCGGGGGCGGGGGGACCCTCGGAGCAGTTCTTC
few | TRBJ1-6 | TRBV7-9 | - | CASSTAGAPSSPLHF | TGTGCCAGCAGCACCGCGGGCGCGCCAAGTTCACCCCTCCACTTT
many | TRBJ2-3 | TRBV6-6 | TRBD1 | CATRTGAIDTQYF | TGTGCCACCAGGACAGGGGCGATAGATACGCAGTATTTT
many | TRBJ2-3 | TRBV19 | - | CASSMGADTQYF | TGTGCCAGTAGTATGGGGGCAGATACGCAGTATTTT
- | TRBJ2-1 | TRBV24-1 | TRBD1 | CATSRDRGYNEQFF | TGTGCCACCAGTAGGGACAGGGGTTACAATGAGCAGTTCTTC
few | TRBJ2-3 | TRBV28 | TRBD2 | CASSSLAGGPTSTDTQYF | TGTGCCAGCAGTTCCCTAGCGGGAGGCCCCACTAGCACAGATACGCAGTATTTT
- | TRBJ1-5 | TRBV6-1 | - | CASSVGGNYEHF | TGTGCCAGCAGTGTGGGGGGAAACTACGAGCATTTT
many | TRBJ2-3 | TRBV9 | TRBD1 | CASSVVGGDRFTDTQYF | TGTGCCAGCAGCGTAGTCGGAGGGGACAGGTTCACAGATACGCAGTATTTT
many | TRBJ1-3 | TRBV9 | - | CASSVDAYGNTIYF | TGTGCCAGCAGCGTCGATGCATACGGAAACACCATATATTTT
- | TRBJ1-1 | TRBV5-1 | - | CASKILRGPNTEAFF | TGTGCCAGCAAAATTCTCCGGGGGCCGAACACTGAAGCTTTCTTT
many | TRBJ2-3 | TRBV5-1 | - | CASSPHGADTQYF | TGCGCCAGCAGTCCCCACGGCGCAGATACGCAGTATTTT
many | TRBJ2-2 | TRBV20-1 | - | CSAKLQGAGELFF | TGCAGTGCCAAGCTTCAGGGCGCCGGGGAGCTGTTTTTT
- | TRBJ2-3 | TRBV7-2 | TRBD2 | CASSRTSGRPSTDPQYF | TGTGCCAGCAGCCGGACTAGCGGGAGGCCGAGCACAGATCCGCAGTATTTT
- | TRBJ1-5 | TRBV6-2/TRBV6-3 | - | CASSPPQDSYSNQPQHF | TGTGCCAGCAGTCCACCCCAGGACAGTTATAGCAATCAGCCCCAGCATTTT
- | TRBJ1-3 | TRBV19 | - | CAGNTIYF | TGTGCCGGAAACACCATATATTTT
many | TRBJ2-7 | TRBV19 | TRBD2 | CASRPRASGSYEQYF | TGTGCCAGTAGGCCCAGGGCTAGCGGGAGCTACGAGCAGTACTTC
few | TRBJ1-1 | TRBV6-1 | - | CASSESGANTEAFF | TGTGCCAGCAGTGAGAGTGGTGCGAACACTGAAGCTTTCTTT
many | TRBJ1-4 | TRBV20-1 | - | CSAAGHLNEKLFF | TGCAGTGCCGCGGGACACCTTAATGAAAAACTGTTTTTT
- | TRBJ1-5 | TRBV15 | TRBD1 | CATSRDGGQGSQPQHF | TGTGCCACCAGCAGAGATGGGGGACAGGGATCACAGCCCCAGCATTTT
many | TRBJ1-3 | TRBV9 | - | CASSAFGGGGSGNTIYF | TGTGCCAGCAGCGCTTTTGGGGGGGGCGGGTCTGGAAACACCATATATTTT
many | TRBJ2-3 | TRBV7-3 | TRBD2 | CASSPGGDTQYF | TGTGCCAGCAGCCCGGGGGGGGATACGCAGTATTTT
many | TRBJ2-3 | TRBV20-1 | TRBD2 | CSARAITGTSRTDTQYF | TGCAGTGCTAGGGCGATAACGGGGACTAGCCGCACAGATACGCAGTATTTT
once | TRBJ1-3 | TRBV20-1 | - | CSARVRVAGNTIYF | TGCAGTGCTAGAGTTCGCGTAGCGGGAAACACCATATATTTT
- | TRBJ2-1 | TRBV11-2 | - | CASSLGASRYNEQLF | TGTGCCAGCAGCTTAGGCGCTAGCCGTTACAATGAGCAGCTCTTC
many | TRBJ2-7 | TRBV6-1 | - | CASGGGLLQYF | TGTGCCAGCGGTGGGGGACTGCTGCAGTACTTC
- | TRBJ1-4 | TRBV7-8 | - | CASSFLAKPEKLFF | TGTGCCAGCAGCTTTTTAGCTAAACCTGAAAAACTGTTTTTT
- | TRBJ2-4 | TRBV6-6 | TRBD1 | CASRGTGVGDIQYF | TGTGCCAGCAGAGGGACAGGAGTAGGGGACATTCAGTACTTC
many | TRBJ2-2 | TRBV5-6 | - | CASSPITGELFF | TGTGCCAGCAGCCCAATTACCGGGGAGCTGTTTTTT
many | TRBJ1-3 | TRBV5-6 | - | CASSLLNTIYF | TGTGCCAGCAGCTTGTTAAACACCATATATTTT
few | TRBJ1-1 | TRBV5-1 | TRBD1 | CASSLGTGGAFF | TGCGCCAGCAGCTTGGGGACAGGGGGAGCTTTCTTT
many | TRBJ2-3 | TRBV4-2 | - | CASSQDYFRDGTDTQYF | TGTGCCAGCAGCCAAGACTACTTTAGAGATGGCACAGATACGCAGTATTTT
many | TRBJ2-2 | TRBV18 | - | CASSPYGSNNGELFF | TGTGCCAGCTCACCATACGGGTCTAATAACGGGGAGCTGTTTTTT
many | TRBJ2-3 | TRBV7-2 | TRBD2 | CASSSILLAGGGTQYF | TGTGCCAGCAGCTCAATCCTCCTAGCGGGAGGGGGTACGCAGTATTTT
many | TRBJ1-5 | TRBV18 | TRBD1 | CASSPPTGGYNQPQHF | TGTGCCAGCTCACCACCGACAGGGGGCTACAATCAGCCCCAGCATTTT